This T cell receptor beta chain was observed in a study of blood T cells in healthy people across ages. Study at large: Per two T cells, template switching captured roughly one barcoded beta molecule.

Peripheral blood from each donor was collected in a volume of approximately 9.5 milliliters. Trimming removed 2 bases from V and 6 bases from J; junction bases left unmatched: 9. The germline gives CDR1 MNHEY, CDR2 SVGAGI. The CDR3 is 17 residues long. Then a second PCR, running about 7 to 11 cycles, was carried out with a sample-barcoded 5' primer and a J-beta primer mix. Each cDNA molecule carried a tag from a template-switch adaptor that contained 12 random nucleotides. TCRdb reprocessed the 5' RACE reads via MiXCR and lists one record per CDR3 protein. The sample lists about 930,000 distinct CDR3 sequences, under 35% occurring once. The same sample was also studied in work on T cells of mothers and their children. Turning to that study: The study recruited three healthy Caucasian mothers and their six children as donors.

The sequence was collected from a woman aged 40-49 years in good health. The source material was blood. This sequence joins TRBV6-5 and TRBJ2-1; 11 bases map to TRBD2. DNA of the CDR3: TGTGCCAGCAGTTACGGGACTAGCGGTCCTAGCAGCAATGAGCAGTTCTTC. It translates to CASSYGTSGPSSNEQFF.